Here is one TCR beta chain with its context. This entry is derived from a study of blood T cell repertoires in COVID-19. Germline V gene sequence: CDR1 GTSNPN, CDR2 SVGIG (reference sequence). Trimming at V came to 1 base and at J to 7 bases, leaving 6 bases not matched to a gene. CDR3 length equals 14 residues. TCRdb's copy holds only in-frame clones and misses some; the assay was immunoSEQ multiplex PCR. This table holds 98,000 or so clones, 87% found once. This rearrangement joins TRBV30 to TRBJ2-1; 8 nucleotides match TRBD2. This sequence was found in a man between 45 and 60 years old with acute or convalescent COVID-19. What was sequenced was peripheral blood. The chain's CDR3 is CAWSEAGGSNEQFF. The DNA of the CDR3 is TGTGCCTGGAGTGAGGCGGGGGGCTCGAATGAGCAGTTCTTC.